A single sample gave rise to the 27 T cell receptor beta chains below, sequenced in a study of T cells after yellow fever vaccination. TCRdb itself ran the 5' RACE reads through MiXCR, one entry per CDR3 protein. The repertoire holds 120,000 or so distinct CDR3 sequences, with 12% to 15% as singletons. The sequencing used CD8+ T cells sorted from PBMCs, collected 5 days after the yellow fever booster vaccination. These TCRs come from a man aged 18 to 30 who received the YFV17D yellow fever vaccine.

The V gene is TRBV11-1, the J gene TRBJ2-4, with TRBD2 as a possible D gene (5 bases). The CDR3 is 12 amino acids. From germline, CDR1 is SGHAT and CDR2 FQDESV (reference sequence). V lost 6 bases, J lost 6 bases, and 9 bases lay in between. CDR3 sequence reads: CASRGRGNIQYF. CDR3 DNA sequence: TGTGCCAGCAGGGGGAGAGGAAACATTCAGTACTTC.

The CDR3 reads CASSYSANYGYTF. The CDR3 DNA reads TGTGCCAGCAGTTACTCAGCTAACTATGGCTACACCTTC. V and J are TRBV6-5 and TRBJ1-2; D unclear. CDR1 is MNHEY, CDR2 SVGAGI, per germline. V lost 0 bases to trimming and J lost 0 bases, with 2 bases between them. The CDR3 is 13 amino acids.

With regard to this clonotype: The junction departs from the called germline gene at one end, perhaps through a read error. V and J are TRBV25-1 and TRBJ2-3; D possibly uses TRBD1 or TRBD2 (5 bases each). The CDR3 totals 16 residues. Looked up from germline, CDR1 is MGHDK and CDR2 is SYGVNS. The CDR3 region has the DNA TGCGCCAGCAGTGAGGGGCTAGCCCCCTTCCGAGATACGCAGTATTTT. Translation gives CASSEGLAPFRDTQYF.

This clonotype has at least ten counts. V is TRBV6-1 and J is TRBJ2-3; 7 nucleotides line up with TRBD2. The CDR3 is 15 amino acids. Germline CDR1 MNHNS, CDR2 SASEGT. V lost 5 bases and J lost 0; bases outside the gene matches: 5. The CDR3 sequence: CASSLPGGSTDTQYF. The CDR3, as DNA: TGTGCCAGCAGTTTACCCGGGGGGAGCACAGATACGCAGTATTTT.

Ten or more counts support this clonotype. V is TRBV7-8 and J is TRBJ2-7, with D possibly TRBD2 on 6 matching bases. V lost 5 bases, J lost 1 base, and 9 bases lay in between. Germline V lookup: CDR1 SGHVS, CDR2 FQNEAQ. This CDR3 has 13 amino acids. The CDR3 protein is CASSRAGSYEQYF. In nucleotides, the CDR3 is TGTGCCAGCAGCCGGGCGGGATCCTACGAGCAGTACTTC.

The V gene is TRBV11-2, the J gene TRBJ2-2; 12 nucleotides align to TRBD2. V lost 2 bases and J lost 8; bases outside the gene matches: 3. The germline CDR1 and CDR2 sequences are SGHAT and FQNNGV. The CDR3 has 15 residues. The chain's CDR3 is CASSLFGLAGGELFF. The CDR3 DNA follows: TGTGCCAGCAGCTTATTTGGACTAGCGGGGGGGGAGCTGTTTTTT.

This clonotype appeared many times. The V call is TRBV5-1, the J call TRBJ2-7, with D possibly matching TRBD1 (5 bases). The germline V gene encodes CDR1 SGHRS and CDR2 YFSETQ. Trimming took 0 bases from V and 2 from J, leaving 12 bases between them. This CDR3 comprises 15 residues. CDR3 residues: CASSLGPGMAYEQYF. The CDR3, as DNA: TGCGCCAGCAGCTTGGGTCCAGGGATGGCCTACGAGCAGTACTTC.

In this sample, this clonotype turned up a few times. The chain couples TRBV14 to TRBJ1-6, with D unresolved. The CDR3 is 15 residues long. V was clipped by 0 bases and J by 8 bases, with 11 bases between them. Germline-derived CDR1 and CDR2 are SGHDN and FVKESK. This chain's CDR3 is CASSQEWADYSPLHF. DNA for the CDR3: TGTGCCAGCAGCCAAGAGTGGGCAGATTATTCACCCCTCCACTTT.

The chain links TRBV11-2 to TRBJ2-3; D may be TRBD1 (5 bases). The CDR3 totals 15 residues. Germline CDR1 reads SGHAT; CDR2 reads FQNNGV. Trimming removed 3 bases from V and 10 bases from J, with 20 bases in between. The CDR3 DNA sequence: TGTGCCAGCAGCTTGTCGGCAGGGCTCAGTCCACCGCAGTATTTT. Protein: CASSLSAGLSPPQYF.

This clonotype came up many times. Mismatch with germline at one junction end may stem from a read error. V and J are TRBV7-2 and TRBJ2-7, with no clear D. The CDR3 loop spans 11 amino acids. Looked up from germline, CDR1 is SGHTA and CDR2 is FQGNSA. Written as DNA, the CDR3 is TGTGCCAGCAGCTTAGGGGCGGCGAAGGACTTC. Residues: CASSLGAAKDF.

In nucleotides, the CDR3 is TGTGCCATCCCGGGACAGGACCCCAATGAGCAGTTCTTC. As protein: CAIPGQDPNEQFF. This chain uses TRBV10-3 with TRBJ2-1; 8 nucleotides agree with TRBD1. The trim removed 8 bases at V and 6 bases at J, leaving 6 bases unmatched. From germline, CDR1 is ENHRY and CDR2 SYGVKD. The length of the CDR3 is 13 residues.

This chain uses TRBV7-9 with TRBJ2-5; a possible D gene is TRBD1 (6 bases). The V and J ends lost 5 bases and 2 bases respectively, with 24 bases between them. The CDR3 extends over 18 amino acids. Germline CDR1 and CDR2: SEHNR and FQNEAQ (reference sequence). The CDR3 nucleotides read TGTGCCAGCAGCCTACAGGGCTACCTTAAAAAGTCACAAGAGACCCAGTACTTC. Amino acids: CASSLQGYLKKSQETQYF.

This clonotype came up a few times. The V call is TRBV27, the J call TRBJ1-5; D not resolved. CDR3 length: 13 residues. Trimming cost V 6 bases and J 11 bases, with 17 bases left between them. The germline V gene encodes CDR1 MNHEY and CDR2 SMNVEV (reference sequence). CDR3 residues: CASSLQRSWAQHF. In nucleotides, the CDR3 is TGTGCCAGCAGCCTACAAAGGTCTTGGGCCCAGCATTTT.

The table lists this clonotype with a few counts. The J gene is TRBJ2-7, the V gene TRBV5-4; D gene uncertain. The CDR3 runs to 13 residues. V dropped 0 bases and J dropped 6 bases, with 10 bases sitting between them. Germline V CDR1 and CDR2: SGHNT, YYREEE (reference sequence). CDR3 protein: CASSLAGGLEQYF. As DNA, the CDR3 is TGTGCCAGCAGCTTGGCAGGCGGTCTCGAGCAGTACTTC.

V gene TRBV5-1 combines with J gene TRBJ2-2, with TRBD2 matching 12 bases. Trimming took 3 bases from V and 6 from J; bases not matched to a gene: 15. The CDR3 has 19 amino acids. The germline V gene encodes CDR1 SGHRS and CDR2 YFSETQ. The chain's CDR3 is CASSSELAGGLGSAGELFF. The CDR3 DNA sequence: TGCGCCAGCAGCTCGGAACTAGCGGGGGGACTTGGATCCGCCGGGGAGCTGTTTTTT.

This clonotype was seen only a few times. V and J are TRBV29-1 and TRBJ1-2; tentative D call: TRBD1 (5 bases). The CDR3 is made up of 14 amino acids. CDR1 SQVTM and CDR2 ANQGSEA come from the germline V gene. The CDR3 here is CSVGTGEVLYGYTF. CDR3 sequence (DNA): TGCAGTGTGGGGACGGGGGAAGTCCTCTATGGCTACACCTTC.

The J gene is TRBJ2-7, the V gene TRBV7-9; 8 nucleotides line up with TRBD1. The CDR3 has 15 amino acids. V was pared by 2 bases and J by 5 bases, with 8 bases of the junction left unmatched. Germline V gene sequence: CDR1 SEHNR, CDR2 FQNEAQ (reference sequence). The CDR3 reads CASSLPGGYLDEQYF. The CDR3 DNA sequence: TGTGCCAGCAGCTTACCAGGGGGCTATCTTGACGAGCAGTACTTC.

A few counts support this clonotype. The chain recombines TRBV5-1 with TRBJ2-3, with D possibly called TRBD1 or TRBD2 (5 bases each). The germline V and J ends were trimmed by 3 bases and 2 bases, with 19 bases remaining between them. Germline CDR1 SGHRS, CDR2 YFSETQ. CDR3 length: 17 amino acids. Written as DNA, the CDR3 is TGCGCCAGCAGCTCCACATCCCTCTGGGGGAACACAGATACGCAGTATTTT. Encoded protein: CASSSTSLWGNTDTQYF.

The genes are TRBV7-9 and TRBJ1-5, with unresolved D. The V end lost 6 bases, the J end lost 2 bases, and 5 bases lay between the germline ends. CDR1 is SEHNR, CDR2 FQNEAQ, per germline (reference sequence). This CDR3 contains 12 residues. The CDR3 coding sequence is TGTGCCAGCAGGGCAGGCAATCAGCCCCAGCATTTT. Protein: CASRAGNQPQHF.

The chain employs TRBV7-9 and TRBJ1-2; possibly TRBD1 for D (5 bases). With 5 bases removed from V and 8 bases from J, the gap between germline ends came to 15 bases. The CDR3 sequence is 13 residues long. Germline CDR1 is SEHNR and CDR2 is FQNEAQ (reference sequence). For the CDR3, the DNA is TGTGCCAGCAGCCCCGACAGACAGAGCGGCTACACCTTC. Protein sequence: CASSPDRQSGYTF.

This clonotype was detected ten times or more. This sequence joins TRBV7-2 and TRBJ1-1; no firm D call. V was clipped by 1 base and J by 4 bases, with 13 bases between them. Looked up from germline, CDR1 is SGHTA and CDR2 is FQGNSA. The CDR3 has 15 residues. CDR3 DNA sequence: TGTGCCAGCAGCTTAGAGCGGAGAGGCGGCACTGAAGCTTTCTTT. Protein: CASSLERRGGTEAFF.

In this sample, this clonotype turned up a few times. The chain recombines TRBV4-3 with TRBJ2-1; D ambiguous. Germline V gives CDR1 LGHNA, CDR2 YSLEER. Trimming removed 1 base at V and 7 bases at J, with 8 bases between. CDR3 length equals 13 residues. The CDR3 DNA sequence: TGCGCCAGCAGCCAAGGGTCGTGGAATGAGCAGTTCTTC. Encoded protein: CASSQGSWNEQFF.

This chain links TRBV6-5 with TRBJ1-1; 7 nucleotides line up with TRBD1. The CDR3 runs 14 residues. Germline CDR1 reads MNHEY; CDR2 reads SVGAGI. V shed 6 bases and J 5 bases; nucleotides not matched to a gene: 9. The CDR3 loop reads CASRKQGWRTEAFF. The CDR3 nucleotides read TGTGCCAGCAGGAAACAGGGGTGGAGAACTGAAGCTTTCTTT.

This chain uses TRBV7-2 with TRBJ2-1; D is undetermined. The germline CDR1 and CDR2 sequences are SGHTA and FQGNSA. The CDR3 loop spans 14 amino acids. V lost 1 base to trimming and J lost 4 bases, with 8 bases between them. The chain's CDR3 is CASSLDGTYNEQFF. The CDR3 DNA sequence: TGTGCCAGCAGCTTAGATGGCACATACAATGAGCAGTTCTTC.

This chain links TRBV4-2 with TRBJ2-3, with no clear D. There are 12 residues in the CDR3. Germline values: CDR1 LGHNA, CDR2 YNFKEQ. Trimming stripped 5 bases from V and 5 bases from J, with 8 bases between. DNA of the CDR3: TGTGCCAGCAGCTACACTGGAGATACGCAGTATTTT. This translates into CASSYTGDTQYF.

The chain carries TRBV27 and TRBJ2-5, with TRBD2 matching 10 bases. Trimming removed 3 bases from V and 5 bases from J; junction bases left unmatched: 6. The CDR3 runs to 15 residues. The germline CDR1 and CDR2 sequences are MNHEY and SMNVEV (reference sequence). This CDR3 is CASSFSGGPLETQYF. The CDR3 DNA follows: TGTGCCAGCAGTTTTAGCGGGGGGCCGTTGGAGACCCAGTACTTC.

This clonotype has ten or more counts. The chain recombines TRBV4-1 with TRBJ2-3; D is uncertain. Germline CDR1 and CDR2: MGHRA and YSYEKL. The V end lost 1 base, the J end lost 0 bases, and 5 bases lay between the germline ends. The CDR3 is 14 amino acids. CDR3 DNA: TGCGCCAGCAGCCAAGTACCTAGCACAGATACGCAGTATTTT. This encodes CASSQVPSTDTQYF.